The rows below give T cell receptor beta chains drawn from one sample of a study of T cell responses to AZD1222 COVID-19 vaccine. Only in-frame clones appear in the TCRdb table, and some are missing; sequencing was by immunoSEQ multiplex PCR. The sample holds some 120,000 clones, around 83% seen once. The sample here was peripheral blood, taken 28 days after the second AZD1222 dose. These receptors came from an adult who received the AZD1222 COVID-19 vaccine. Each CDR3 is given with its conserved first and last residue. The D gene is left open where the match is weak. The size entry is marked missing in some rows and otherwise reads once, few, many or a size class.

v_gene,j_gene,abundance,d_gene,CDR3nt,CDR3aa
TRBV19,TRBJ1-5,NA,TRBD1,TGTGCCAGTATCTCTACAGGGGGTCCCAATCAGCCCCAGCATTTT,CASISTGGPNQPQHF
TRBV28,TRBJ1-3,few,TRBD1,TGTGCCAGCAGCAGGGACAGGGGGGGAAACACCATATATTTT,CASSRDRGGNTIYF
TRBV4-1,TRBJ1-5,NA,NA,TGCGCCAGCAGCCAAGATATGGGCCTCCTCGGAGGGTTTGGGAGCAATCAGCCCCAGCATTTT,CASSQDMGLLGGFGSNQPQHF
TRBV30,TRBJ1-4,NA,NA,TGTGCCTGGAGTGTTCCGAGCAAGGAAAAACTGTTTTTT,CAWSVPSKEKLFF
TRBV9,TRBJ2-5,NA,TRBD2,TGTGCCAGCAGCGTAGCTCCGGGGGGGCGGGAGACCCAGTACTTC,CASSVAPGGRETQYF
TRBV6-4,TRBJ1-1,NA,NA,TGTGCCAGCAGTGACTCACCCGTGAACACTGAAGCTTTCTTT,CASSDSPVNTEAFF
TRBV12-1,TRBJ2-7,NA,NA,TGTGCCAGCAGCCTCCAAACGACGCAGGGAGGGGGCTCCTACGAGCAGTACTTC,CASSLQTTQGGGSYEQYF
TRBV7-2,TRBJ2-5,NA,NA,TGTGCCAGCAGCTCCACGGGGGGCCACCAAGAGACCCAGTACTTC,CASSSTGGHQETQYF
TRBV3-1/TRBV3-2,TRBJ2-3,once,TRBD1,TGTGCCAGCAGCCCGGGACAGGCCTCCGCGACAACAGATACGCAGTATTTT,CASSPGQASATTDTQYF
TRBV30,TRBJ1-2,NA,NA,TGTGCCTGGAGTGTAGCAGGGACCTATGGCTACACCTTC,CAWSVAGTYGYTF
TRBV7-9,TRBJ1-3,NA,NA,TGTGCCAGCAGCTTAACCGATACAGTCTCTGGAAACACCATATATTTT,CASSLTDTVSGNTIYF
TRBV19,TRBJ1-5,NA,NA,TGTGCCAGCCGGGGGGGGGTCGCCTACAATCAGCCCCAGCATTTT,CASRGGVAYNQPQHF
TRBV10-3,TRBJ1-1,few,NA,TGTGCCACCCGGGACTCAGGGAACACTGAAGCTTTCTTT,CATRDSGNTEAFF
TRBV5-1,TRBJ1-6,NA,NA,TGCGCCAGCAGCTTGGTTCCGGACCCCAATTCACCCCTCCACTTT,CASSLVPDPNSPLHF
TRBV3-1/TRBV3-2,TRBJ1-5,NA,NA,TGTGCCAGCAGCCAGAACAGGGCCCAGCCCCAGCATTTT,CASSQNRAQPQHF
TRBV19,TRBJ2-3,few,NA,TGTGCCAGTAGCGGTGATGCGGGCACAGATACGCAGTATTTT,CASSGDAGTDTQYF
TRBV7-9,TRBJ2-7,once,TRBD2,TGTGCCAGCAGCTTAGGGTTAGCGGGGGGGATCGACGAGCAGTACTTC,CASSLGLAGGIDEQYF
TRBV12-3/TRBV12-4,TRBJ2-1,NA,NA,TGTGCCAGCTCCTCTCGGACAACGGGTCAGTTCTTC,CASSSRTTGQFF
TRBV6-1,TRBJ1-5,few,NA,TGTGCCAGCAGTGAAGGCGGGAGGGGGTCGCCCCAGCATTTT,CASSEGGRGSPQHF
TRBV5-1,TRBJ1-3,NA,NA,TGCGCCAGCTCCGACGGGTCAGGAAACACCATATATTTT,CASSDGSGNTIYF
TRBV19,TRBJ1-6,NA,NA,TGTGCCAGCCGGGGCATATATAATTCACCCCTCCACTTT,CASRGIYNSPLHF
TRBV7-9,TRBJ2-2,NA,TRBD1,TGTGCCGGACAGGGAGACACCGGGGAGCTGTTTTTT,CAGQGDTGELFF
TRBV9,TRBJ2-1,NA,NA,TGTGCCAGCAGTGGCAACCGGGACAACTACAATGAGCAGTTCTTC,CASSGNRDNYNEQFF
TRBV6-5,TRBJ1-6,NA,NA,TGTGCCAGCAGTTACGAGCTACCTTTGAATTCACCCCTCCACTTT,CASSYELPLNSPLHF
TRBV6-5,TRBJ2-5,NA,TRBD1,TGTGCCAGCAGTAGGGGGCAAGGAGAGACCCAGTACTTC,CASSRGQGETQYF
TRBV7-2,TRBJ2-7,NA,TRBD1,TGTGCCAGCAGCTTAGCGGGACAGACCTCCTACGAGCAGTACTTC,CASSLAGQTSYEQYF
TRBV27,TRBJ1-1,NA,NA,TGTGCCAGCAGTTTATCGGGATCCCCCGAAGCTTTCTTT,CASSLSGSPEAFF
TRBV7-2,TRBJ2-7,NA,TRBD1,TGTGCCAGCAGCCCGGGACAGGGGGCCTACGAGCAGTACTTC,CASSPGQGAYEQYF
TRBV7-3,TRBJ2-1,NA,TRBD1,TGTGCCAGCAGCTCCAACCGGGACAGGGGATCCAATGAGCAGTTCTTC,CASSSNRDRGSNEQFF
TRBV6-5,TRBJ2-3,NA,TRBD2,TGTGCCAGCAGTTCCCCGGGGGGTTTGGGCACAGATACGCAGTATTTT,CASSSPGGLGTDTQYF
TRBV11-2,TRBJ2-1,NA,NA,TGTGCCAGCAGCTTATCGGCAGGGAGCAATGAGCAGTTCTTC,CASSLSAGSNEQFF
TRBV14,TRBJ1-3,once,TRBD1,TGTGCCAGCAGCCGCAGGGGGGCTGGAAACACCATATATTTT,CASSRRGAGNTIYF
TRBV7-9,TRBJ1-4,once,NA,TGTGCCAGCAGCTTAGGGACGGGGGCTGGGGCTAATGAAAAACTGTTTTTT,CASSLGTGAGANEKLFF
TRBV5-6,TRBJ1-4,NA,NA,TGTGCCAGCAGCTTGAAGGGGGATTCTGAAAAACTGTTTTTT,CASSLKGDSEKLFF
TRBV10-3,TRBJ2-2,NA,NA,TGTGCCGTCAACAGCCCTGCGAACACCGGGGAGCTGTTTTTT,CAVNSPANTGELFF
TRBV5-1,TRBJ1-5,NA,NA,TGCGCCAGCAGCTTTCGAGAGCCCCAGCATTTT,CASSFREPQHF
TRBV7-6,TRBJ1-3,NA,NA,TGTGCCAGTTTACCAAGGACTCCCCTAGATGGAAACACCATATATTTT,CASLPRTPLDGNTIYF
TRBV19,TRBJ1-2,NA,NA,TGTGCCAGTAGTAGAAACAGGGACGGCTATGGCTACACCTTC,CASSRNRDGYGYTF